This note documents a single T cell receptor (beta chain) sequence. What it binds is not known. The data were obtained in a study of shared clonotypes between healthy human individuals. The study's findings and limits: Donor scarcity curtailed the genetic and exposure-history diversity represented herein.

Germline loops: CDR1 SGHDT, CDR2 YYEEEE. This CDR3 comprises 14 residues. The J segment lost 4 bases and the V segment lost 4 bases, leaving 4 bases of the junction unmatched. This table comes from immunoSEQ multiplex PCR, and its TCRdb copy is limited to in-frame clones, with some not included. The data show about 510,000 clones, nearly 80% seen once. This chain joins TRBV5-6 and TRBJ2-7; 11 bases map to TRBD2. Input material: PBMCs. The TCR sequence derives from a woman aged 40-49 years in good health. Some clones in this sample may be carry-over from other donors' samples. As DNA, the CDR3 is TGTGCCAGCAGCCATAGCGGGAGGGCGTACGAGCAGTACTTC. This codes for CASSHSGRAYEQYF.